This T cell receptor beta chain came from a study of blood T cells in healthy people across ages. Primers used in a second PCR of about 7 to 12 cycles were a sample-barcoded 5' primer and a J-beta primer mix. Via MiXCR, TCRdb re-called the 5' RACE reads, giving one row per CDR3 protein. The data hold about 380,000 distinct CDR3 sequences, with roughly half observed a single time. Germline values: CDR1 SGHDT, CDR2 YYEEEE. This CDR3 has 13 amino acids. The V end was cut by 4 bases, the J end by 5 bases, with 7 bases between. The chain is built from TRBV5-6 and TRBJ2-6, with no clear D. The receptor was derived from a man aged 55 to 70 in good health. Sequenced input: blood. This CDR3 reads CASSDLWANVLTF. The CDR3 DNA is TGTGCCAGCAGCGATCTTTGGGCCAACGTCCTGACTTTC.